The present T cell receptor beta chain was sequenced within a study of cytomegalovirus exposure and HLA in healthy donors. PCR used 60 Vbeta primers and 13 Jbeta primers. TCRdb's table, derived via immunoSEQ multiplex PCR, lists solely in-frame clones and lacks some. The sample consists of approximately 170,000 clones, around 68% of them appearing once. The CDR3 totals 11 residues. V lost 7 bases, J lost 5 bases, and 10 bases lay in between. Germline lookup yields CDR1 SGHRS and CDR2 YFSETQ. In its sample, this clone was seen a few times. The sample consisted of PBMCs. The sequence came from a man aged 40-55 years in good health and CMV-seronegative. The gene calls are TRBV5-1 and TRBJ2-7, with TRBD1 as a possible D gene (5 bases). CDR3 in amino acids: CASRDSHEQYF. CDR3 in DNA: TGCGCCAGCCGCGACAGCCACGAGCAGTACTTC.